These T cell receptor beta chains were read from a single sample in a study of T cells in Graves' hyperthyroidism and ophthalmopathy. Each CDR3 protein gets one entry after TCRdb re-called the multiplex PCR reads with MiXCR. The table shows some 460,000 distinct CDR3 sequences, with approximately 14% occurring only once. Source material: blood. The receptors derive from a woman aged 18-29 years with Graves' hyperthyroidism. CDR3s leave out the opening cysteine and the closing phenylalanine or tryptophan.

TRBV20-1	TRBJ2-3	SARDIGKSTDTQY
TRBV9	TRBJ1-6	ASSPGQGALNSPLH
TRBV7-2	TRBJ1-1	ASSSTPWVTEAF
TRBV7-2	TRBJ2-2	ASSLGHRSNTGELF
TRBV12-3/TRBV12-4	TRBJ2-1	ATTGTNNEQF
TRBV7-3	TRBJ2-5	ASSSGQGAVQETQY
TRBV20-1	TRBJ2-3	SAREDYTGSADTQY
TRBV18	TRBJ2-1	ASSRLGDEQF
TRBV13	TRBJ2-2	ASSLYGGDGELF
TRBV28	TRBJ1-1	ASSLGYRNTEAF
TRBV14	TRBJ2-7	ASSHRTRLHEQY
TRBV12-3/TRBV12-4	TRBJ1-3	ASSFVGAGGNTIY
TRBV18	TRBJ1-5	ASSRGESQPQH
TRBV28	TRBJ1-2	ASSDPTGGGDGYT
TRBV11-2	TRBJ1-6	ASSQDPGRGSPLH
TRBV7-3	TRBJ1-1	ASSTEPGGTEAF
TRBV19	TRBJ2-7	ASSTAGSSYEQY
TRBV14	TRBJ2-2	ASSQDQQPNTGELF
TRBV27	TRBJ1-2	ASRSDRGLIYGYT
TRBV12-3/TRBV12-4	TRBJ1-5	ASSLRGGGSNQPQH
TRBV5-5	TRBJ1-2	ASSFPYGYT
TRBV19	TRBJ2-1	ASSTDHNEQF
TRBV29-1	TRBJ2-2	SVERGVGGELF
TRBV25-1	TRBJ1-5	ASSEYETGGNQPQH